These 29 T cell receptor beta chains came from one sample sequenced in a study of shared clonotypes between healthy human individuals. Assay: immunoSEQ multiplex PCR; the TCRdb copy retains only in-frame clones and omits some. The sample consists of more than 1,200,000 clones, around 98.5% of them appearing once. The sample was naive CD4+ T cells sorted from blood. Subset denoted: CD45RA+ positively selected. The origin of the receptors is a man between 25 and 39 years old in good health.

The V call is TRBV4-1, the J call TRBJ2-2; D uncertain. Per the germline V gene, CDR1 is MGHRA and CDR2 is YSYEKL. Trimming took 4 bases from V and 4 from J, leaving 10 bases between them. The CDR3 runs 14 residues. The CDR3 loop reads CASSLFSGTGELFF. CDR3 sequence (DNA): TGCGCCAGCAGCCTTTTCAGTGGCACCGGGGAGCTGTTTTTT.

With regard to this clone: Other DNA variants within this sample encode the same CDR3. This chain uses TRBV5-1 with TRBJ1-4; 8 bases align to TRBD1. Germline V gene lookup returns CDR1 SGHRS and CDR2 YFSETQ. With V trimmed by 4 bases and J by 8 bases, 7 bases remained unmatched. The CDR3 contains 14 residues. This CDR3 is CASSPQGVGEKLFF. Written as DNA, the CDR3 is TGCGCCAGCAGCCCACAGGGGGTGGGGGAAAAACTGTTTTTT.

The chain carries TRBV5-1 and TRBJ1-5, with no clear D. There are 13 residues in the CDR3. V was pared by 2 bases and J by 9 bases, with 12 bases between. From germline, CDR1 is SGHRS and CDR2 YFSETQ. CDR3 coding DNA: TGCGCCAGCAGCTTTTCGGGGTCGGGGCCCCAGCATTTT. It translates to CASSFSGSGPQHF.

The chain links TRBV28 to TRBJ2-7, with 7 bases lining up with TRBD1. The germline V gene encodes CDR1 MDHEN and CDR2 SYDVKM. V lost 7 bases and J lost 3; bases outside the gene matches: 3. There are 12 residues in the CDR3. The CDR3 here is CASIGGHYEQYF. DNA for the CDR3: TGTGCCAGCATAGGGGGCCACTACGAGCAGTACTTC.

V usage is TRBV6-5 and J usage is TRBJ1-2; 7 positions match TRBD1. V dropped 6 bases and J dropped 5; count of bases not matched to a gene: 9. Germline CDR1 reads MNHEY; CDR2 reads SVGAGI. This CDR3 has 14 amino acids. The CDR3 nucleotides are TGTGCCAGCAGCCACCCAGGCAGGGGGTATGGCTACACCTTC. It is translated as CASSHPGRGYGYTF.

This chain links TRBV7-2 with TRBJ1-1; 7 bases fit TRBD1. From germline, CDR1 is SGHTA and CDR2 FQGNSA. The V gene end was trimmed by 4 bases and the J gene end by 5 bases; junction bases not matched to a gene: 7. The CDR3 has 14 amino acids. The CDR3 here is CASSSYTGVTEAFF. The CDR3 coding sequence is TGTGCCAGCAGCTCATATACAGGGGTTACTGAAGCTTTCTTT.

The chain combines TRBV2 with TRBJ2-2; D call uncertain. The ends were cut back, 5 bases at V and 3 bases at J, with 4 bases in the middle. Germline assignment: CDR1 SNHLY and CDR2 FYNNEI. There are 12 residues in the CDR3. CDR3 sequence reads: CASSPHTGELFF. CDR3 DNA sequence: TGTGCCAGCAGTCCACACACCGGGGAGCTGTTTTTT.

This chain links TRBV28 with TRBJ2-2; maybe TRBD2 (5 bases). Trimming left V 8 bases short and J 2 bases short, with 18 bases between. The germline gives CDR1 MDHEN, CDR2 SYDVKM. The CDR3 has 16 amino acids. The CDR3 protein is CASRGRRRINTGELFF. The CDR3 DNA is TGTGCCAGCCGTGGAAGACGGAGGATTAACACCGGGGAGCTGTTTTTT.

With regard to this clone: Other DNA sequences in the same sample also yield this CDR3. J is TRBJ1-1 and V is TRBV5-1; 8 bases line up with TRBD1. Unmatched junction bases numbered 0, after V lost 0 bases and J lost 8 bases. Germline CDR1 is SGHRS and CDR2 is YFSETQ. This CDR3 contains 12 residues. For the CDR3, the DNA is TGCGCCAGCAGCTTGGGGACAGGGGAAGCTTTCTTT. As protein: CASSLGTGEAFF.

V is TRBV5-1 and J is TRBJ1-3, with D uncertain. The germline CDR1 and CDR2 sequences are SGHRS and YFSETQ. This CDR3 region has 14 residues. V gave up 5 bases and J gave up 0 bases, with 9 bases separating them. The CDR3 DNA is TGCGCCAGCAGAAACCTGGACTCTGGAAACACCATATATTTT. Encoded protein: CASRNLDSGNTIYF.

For this clone: Different DNA sequences within this sample yield the same CDR3. The chain has TRBV9 and TRBJ2-7; 7 bases map to TRBD2. The length of the CDR3 is 14 residues. V shed 0 bases and J 0 bases; nucleotides not matched to a gene: 0. Germline CDR1 reads SGDLS; CDR2 reads YYNGEE. The DNA of the CDR3 is TGTGCCAGCAGCGTAGGCGGGAGCTCCTACGAGCAGTACTTC. It is translated as CASSVGGSSYEQYF.

This clone has only one observation. The V gene is TRBV28, the J gene TRBJ1-1; the D is unclear. The CDR3 loop spans 14 amino acids. The germline V gene encodes CDR1 MDHEN and CDR2 SYDVKM. The V end lost 6 bases, the J end lost 1 base, and 12 bases lay between the germline ends. The CDR3 region is CASRGTNPNTEAFF. Here the CDR3 DNA reads TGTGCCAGCAGGGGTACAAACCCGAACACTGAAGCTTTCTTT.

V usage is TRBV28 and J usage is TRBJ2-1, with 7 positions matching TRBD2. Germline CDR1 is MDHEN and CDR2 is SYDVKM. The CDR3 spans 11 residues. J lost 12 bases, V lost 6 bases, and 5 bases had no gene match. DNA for the CDR3: TGTGCCAGCAGCCGGGACTACGGGCAGTTCTTC. This gives the protein CASSRDYGQFF.

The V gene is TRBV10-3, the J gene TRBJ2-7; no clear D. Trimming removed 0 bases at V and 6 bases at J, with 12 bases between. In germline, CDR1 is ENHRY, CDR2 SYGVKD. This CDR3 contains 14 residues. Here the CDR3 reads CAISESPILAEQYF. As DNA, the CDR3 is TGTGCCATCAGTGAGTCACCTATCCTCGCCGAGCAGTACTTC.

This chain joins TRBV27 and TRBJ2-1; D may be TRBD2 (7 bases). Trimming left V 5 bases short and J 7 bases short, with 24 bases between. This CDR3 contains 17 residues. CDR1 is MNHEY and CDR2 is SMNVEV in the germline V gene (reference sequence). Here the CDR3 DNA reads TGTGCCAGCAGTCCGCTCCGGGGGGCGGGGTGGGAAAATGAGCAGTTCTTC. Residues: CASSPLRGAGWENEQFF.

This clone was counted once. The rearrangement joins TRBV28 to TRBJ1-4; D is possibly TRBD1 (6 bases). From germline, CDR1 is MDHEN and CDR2 SYDVKM. The CDR3 extends over 15 amino acids. With 5 bases removed from V and 4 bases from J, the gap between germline ends came to 14 bases. This CDR3 reads CASSAAGAGNEKLFF. The CDR3 coding sequence is TGTGCCAGCAGTGCAGCAGGGGCGGGTAATGAAAAACTGTTTTTT.

The chain links TRBV28 to TRBJ2-7, with 8 nucleotides matching TRBD2. V was clipped by 6 bases and J by 4 bases; unmatched bases: 11. The CDR3 covers 15 residues. Germline lookup yields CDR1 MDHEN and CDR2 SYDVKM. CDR3 loop: CASSPSGSGIYEQYF. The CDR3 DNA sequence: TGTGCCAGCAGCCCCAGCGGGAGCGGGATATACGAGCAGTACTTC.

This sequence joins TRBV7-7 and TRBJ1-1; no clear D gene. The length of the CDR3 is 13 residues. Trimming stripped 5 bases from V and 0 bases from J, with 7 bases between. Germline V lookup: CDR1 SSHAT, CDR2 FNYEAQ (reference sequence). CDR3 in DNA: TGTGCCAGCAGCCCCTCTTTGAACACTGAAGCTTTCTTT. Its protein is CASSPSLNTEAFF.

The rearrangement uses TRBV29-1 and TRBJ2-3; D is unclear. The CDR3 spans 11 residues. Germline CDR1 reads SQVTM; CDR2 reads ANQGSEA. Trimming removed 3 bases at V and 6 bases at J, with 7 bases between. The DNA for the CDR3 is TGCAGCGTTGAGGTGGTGGATACGCAGTATTTT. Amino acids: CSVEVVDTQYF.

V and J are TRBV7-2 and TRBJ2-7; 16 bases align to TRBD2. This CDR3 comprises 17 residues. V was clipped by 5 bases and J by 6 bases; unmatched bases: 10. CDR1 is SGHTA and CDR2 is FQGNSA in the germline V gene. CDR3 nucleotide sequence: TGTGCCAGCAGCCCGCGAACCGGGACTAGCGGGAGGGGCGAGCAGTACTTC. This translates into CASSPRTGTSGRGEQYF.

The rearrangement links TRBV30 to TRBJ1-1; no firm D call. This CDR3 is built from 14 residues. Germline V lookup: CDR1 GTSNPN, CDR2 SVGIG (reference sequence). V was pared by 0 bases and J by 5 bases, with 13 bases between. The CDR3 DNA sequence: TGTGCCTGGAGTGTGGCAGGCTTTCGAACTGAAGCTTTCTTT. This codes for CAWSVAGFRTEAFF.

This clone was recorded only once. The rearrangement links TRBV2 to TRBJ2-7; no clear D. In germline, CDR1 is SNHLY, CDR2 FYNNEI. The CDR3 has 14 residues. V was cut by 5 bases and J by 0 bases, with 11 bases left in between. CDR3: CASSNRVTSYEQYF. The CDR3 region has the DNA TGTGCCAGCAGTAACCGGGTCACCTCCTACGAGCAGTACTTC. Variable domain in full (rest from reference TRBV2 and TRBJ2-7): EPEVTQTPSHQVTQMGQEVILRCVPISNHLYFYWYRQILGQKVEFLVSFYNNEISEKSEIFDDQFSVERPDGSNFTLKIRSTKLEDSAMYFCASSNRVTSYEQYFGPGTRLTVT.

The gene calls are TRBV11-2 and TRBJ1-5; TRBD1 matches 8 bases. Germline values: CDR1 SGHAT, CDR2 FQNNGV. The CDR3 covers 15 residues. V dropped 1 base and J dropped 5; count of bases not matched to a gene: 4. CDR3 region: CASSLGTGSDQPQHF. The CDR3 bases are TGTGCCAGCAGCTTAGGGACAGGGTCGGATCAGCCCCAGCATTTT.

This clone was detected only once. The chain combines TRBV28 with TRBJ1-4, with a tentative D call TRBD1 (5 bases). This CDR3 has 14 amino acids. Germline CDR1 reads MDHEN; CDR2 reads SYDVKM. V lost 3 bases, J lost 10 bases, and 15 bases lay in between. CDR3 nucleotides: TGTGCCAGCAGTTTGGTGGGACGTGGGCGAAAACTGTTTTTT. Its translation is CASSLVGRGRKLFF.

The rearrangement uses TRBV5-3 and TRBJ2-2, with 7 nucleotides matching TRBD1. TRBV5-3 is recorded as an ORF, its role being uncertain. The CDR3 covers 14 residues. V was pared by 4 bases and J by 3 bases, with 3 bases of the junction left unmatched. The CDR3 loop reads CARSRDRHTGELFF. In DNA form, the CDR3 reads TGTGCCAGAAGCCGGGACAGACACACCGGGGAGCTGTTTTTT.

V and J are TRBV7-2 and TRBJ2-1, with D possibly TRBD1 on 5 matching bases. The length of the CDR3 is 14 residues. V was trimmed by 5 bases and J by 15 bases, leaving 23 bases between them. Germline V gene sequence: CDR1 SGHTA, CDR2 FQGNSA. The CDR3 sequence: CASSQVGRPVGAFF. The CDR3 DNA is TGTGCCAGCAGCCAGGTCGGGCGCCCTGTTGGGGCGTTCTTC.

This chain joins TRBV7-3 and TRBJ2-7, with a weak D call TRBD2 (6 bases). The germline V gene has CDR1 SGHTA and CDR2 FQGTGA. The CDR3 totals 13 residues. Trimming took 4 bases from V and 12 from J, leaving 19 bases between them. The CDR3 loop reads CASSSRGGTKLYF. CDR3 nucleotides: TGTGCCAGCAGCTCTAGGGGCGGGACCAAGCTGTACTTC.

The chain combines TRBV9 with TRBJ2-7; 8 bases match TRBD1. J gave up 3 bases and V 4 bases, and 12 bases lay outside the gene matches. In germline, CDR1 is SGDLS, CDR2 YYNGEE. The CDR3 is 16 residues long. CDR3 in amino acids: CASSRRAGQGYYEQYF. DNA for the CDR3: TGTGCCAGCAGCAGGCGAGCAGGACAGGGTTACTACGAGCAGTACTTC.

This chain connects TRBV6-6 to TRBJ2-1; unclear D gene. From germline, CDR1 is MNHNY and CDR2 SVGAGI (reference sequence). V dropped 8 bases and J dropped 3 bases, with 8 bases sitting between them. This CDR3 has 12 residues. CDR3 DNA sequence: TGTGCCAGCGGTGTCGGCTACAATGAGCAGTTCTTC. Translated: CASGVGYNEQFF.